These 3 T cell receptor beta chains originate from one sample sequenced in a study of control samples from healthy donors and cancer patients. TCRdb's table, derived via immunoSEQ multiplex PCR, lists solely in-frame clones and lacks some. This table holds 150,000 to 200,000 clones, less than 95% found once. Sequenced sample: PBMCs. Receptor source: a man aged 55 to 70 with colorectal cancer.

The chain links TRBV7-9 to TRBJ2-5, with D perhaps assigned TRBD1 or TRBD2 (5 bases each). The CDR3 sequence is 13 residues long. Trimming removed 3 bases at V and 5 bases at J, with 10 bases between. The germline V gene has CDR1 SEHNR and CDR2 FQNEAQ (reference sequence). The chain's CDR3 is CASSFFEGETQYF. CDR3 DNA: TGTGCCAGCAGCTTCTTTGAGGGGGAGACCCAGTACTTC.

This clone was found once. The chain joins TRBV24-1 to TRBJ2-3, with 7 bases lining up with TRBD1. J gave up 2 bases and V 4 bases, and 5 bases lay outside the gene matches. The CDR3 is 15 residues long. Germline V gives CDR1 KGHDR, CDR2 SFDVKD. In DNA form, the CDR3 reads TGTGCCACCAGTGACCCCGGACAGGTCACAGATACGCAGTATTTT. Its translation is CATSDPGQVTDTQYF.

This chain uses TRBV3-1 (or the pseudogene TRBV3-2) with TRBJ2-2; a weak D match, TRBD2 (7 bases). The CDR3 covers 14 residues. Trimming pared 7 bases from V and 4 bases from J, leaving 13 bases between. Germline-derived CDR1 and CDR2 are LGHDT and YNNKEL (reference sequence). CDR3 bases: TGTGCCAGCACCATGAGGGGGGGCACCGGGGAGCTGTTTTTT. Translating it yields CASTMRGGTGELFF.